Detailed here is one T cell receptor beta chain. This clone was counted a few times. Its antigen is not yet known. Nothing much larger sits one base from this clone, and base qualities are not available. This record belongs to a study of a mutant IDH1 vaccine in newly diagnosed glioma (dated by TCRdb to the early 2020s). Notes on the research overall: Patients were given eight vaccinations, in weeks 1, 3, 5, 7, 11, 15, 19 and 23, which matched visits V03 through V10. Of the approximately 35 treated patients, 62.5% were male and around 40% were female, and a mean age of 40.4 years was recorded. Before enrollment, most patients had been given radiochemotherapy with temozolomide as standard therapy, while the rest had received either radiotherapy alone or temozolomide alone. Six visits were used for peripheral blood collection: V03 (baseline), V05, V07, V10, V12 and V13. Vaccination started 4-6 weeks after radiotherapy alone, or was given together with temozolomide cycles in the groups whose treatment included chemotherapy. For exploratory analyses, longitudinal TCRB deep sequencing was carried out in 25 treated patients wherever samples were available.

Overall results and qualifications from the work: PBMC samples for TCRB deep sequencing were selected based on availability. Immune responses induced by the vaccine were seen in roughly 95% of patients across multiple MHC alleles. No apparent relationship was observed between pseudoprogression and alterations in the top peripheral T cell clonotypes detected by TCRB sequencing. The authors noted that analyses of patient blood samples could not be reproduced because of sample limitations.

The trim is 3 bases for V and 6 bases for J, with a gap of 8 bases between the germline ends. According to the germline V gene (reference sequence), CDR1 reads LNHDA and CDR2 reads SQIVND. From cysteine to phenylalanine, the CDR3 is 12 amino acids long. Only the CDR3 region is kept as DNA, spanning 36 bases read in frame from base 1. The meaning of the sample's time point label: week 23, last vaccination. Each vaccine dose was 300 ug of a 20-mer mutant IDH1 peptide in Montanide, given subcutaneously with topical imiquimod. Newly diagnosed WHO grade 3 or 4 IDH1-mutant astrocytomas showing loss of nuclear ATRX were present in the donors. The samples were drawn from NOA16, a multicentre, single-arm, open-label phase I trial in Germany that tested a mutant IDH1 peptide vaccine in humans for the first time. Genomic DNA for TCRB sequencing was isolated from EDTA blood with the DNeasy Blood and Tissue Kit.

Libraries were prepared through the immunoSEQ multiplex PCR assay. Rearranged TCR beta chain sequences were amplified using the hsTCRB Kit according to the manufacturer's protocol. Sequencing of TCRB libraries was carried out on an Illumina MiSeq. Under the source paper's analysis protocol: The kit vendor's proprietary platform handled demultiplexing, trimming and gene mapping. TCRdb retrieved this table from immuneACCESS and kept in-frame rearrangements only. Not all clones are present; in checked studies, unresolved V genes account for under half, and no reason is known for the remainder. Clone size and the V and J calls come from that table; the DNA yielded D and trimming. Counted in this sample were about 38,000 clones; 75% to 85% of them appeared once. The ten largest clones take up 5% to 5.5% of the sample.

The TCR originated in a man in his forties with glioma. Recombination linked TRBV19 to TRBJ1-2; the D gene is perhaps TRBD1, from 5 matching bases. Sequenced here: PBMCs, sampled from a glioma patient whose treatment included an IDH1 peptide vaccine. The CDR3 loop reads CASSMTDNGYTF. The sequence in DNA is TGTGCCAGTAGTATGACGGACAATGGCTACACCTTC.